The 29 T cell receptor beta chains listed next were all sequenced from one sample in a study of cytomegalovirus exposure and HLA in healthy donors. Vbeta (60) and Jbeta (13) primers were used in the PCR. Here immunoSEQ multiplex PCR was the method, and the copy in TCRdb shows in-frame clones only, minus some. The sample consists of around 130,000 clones, approximately 70% of them appearing once. The sample consisted of PBMCs. These receptor sequences come from a woman in her sixties or seventies in good health and CMV-seropositive.

The chain carries TRBV6-4 and TRBJ1-6, with 8 bases fitting TRBD1. V lost 8 bases to trimming and J lost 0 bases; unmatched junction nucleotides: 12. Germline V gene data show CDR1 as MRHNA and CDR2 as SNTAGT. The CDR3 extends over 18 amino acids. CDR3 bases: TGTGCCAGCCGATTTGCCAGGGGGCTTAGCTCCTATAATTCACCCCTCCACTTT. It codes for CASRFARGLSSYNSPLHF.

This clone showed up just a few times. The chain joins TRBV5-1 to TRBJ2-1; possibly TRBD1 for D (6 bases). The V gene lost 6 bases and the J gene lost 0 bases, with 22 bases spanning the gap. The germline CDR1 and CDR2 sequences are SGHRS and YFSETQ. The length of the CDR3 is 18 residues. As DNA, the CDR3 is TGCGCCAGCACCGCCCGAGTCTCAGGGGTAAGCTCCTACAATGAGCAGTTCTTC. It specifies CASTARVSGVSSYNEQFF.

V is TRBV2 and J is TRBJ2-5; possibly TRBD1 for D (6 bases). V lost 7 bases, J lost 2 bases, and 11 bases lay in between. The CDR3 is made up of 13 amino acids. Germline assignment: CDR1 SNHLY and CDR2 FYNNEI. Here the CDR3 reads CASTLGQQETQYF. CDR3 nucleotide sequence: TGTGCCAGCACGCTTGGACAGCAAGAGACCCAGTACTTC.

This chain links TRBV9 with TRBJ1-2; D not certain. V was cut by 3 bases and J by 4 bases, with 13 bases left in between. CDR1 is SGDLS, CDR2 YYNGEE, per germline. This CDR3 comprises 14 residues. The CDR3 coding sequence is TGTGCCAGCAGCGACACAGAACCGCCCTATGGCTACACCTTC. It encodes CASSDTEPPYGYTF. Full variable domain (missing parts from reference TRBV9 and TRBJ1-2): DSGVTQTPKHLITATGQRVTLRCSPRSGDLSVYWYQQSLDQGLQFLIQYYNGEERAKGNILERFSAQQFPDLHSELNLSSLELGDSALYFCASSDTEPPYGYTFGSGTRLTVV.

The rearrangement links TRBV14 to TRBJ1-2; TRBD1 agrees at 12 bases. Germline CDR1 reads SGHDN; CDR2 reads FVKESK. The CDR3 contains 17 residues. After removal of 5 bases from V and 6 bases from J, the junction contained 13 bases not matched to a gene. The CDR3 DNA is TGTGCCAGCAGCGCCCTGAGGGGGACAGGGGGCGGGCATGGCTACACCTTC. Translated: CASSALRGTGGGHGYTF.

This clone showed up just a few times. The chain links TRBV5-6 to TRBJ2-5; 9 bases line up with TRBD2. V was pared by 4 bases and J by 3 bases, with 4 bases of the junction left unmatched. This CDR3 contains 14 residues. Germline lookup yields CDR1 SGHDT and CDR2 YYEEEE. CDR3 loop: CASSTVAGEETQYF. DNA for the CDR3: TGTGCCAGCAGCACCGTAGCGGGGGAAGAGACCCAGTACTTC. The variable domain in full, with the rest retrieved from reference TRBV5-6 and TRBJ2-5, is DAGVTQSPTHLIKTRGQQVTLRCSPKSGHDTVSWYQQALGQGPQFIFQYYEEEERQRGNFPDRFSGHQFPNYSSELNVNALLLGDSALYLCASSTVAGEETQYFGPGTRLLVL.

V and J are TRBV10-3 and TRBJ2-2; 10 bases line up with TRBD1. J lost 6 bases, V lost 10 bases, and 11 bases had no gene match. The CDR3 length is 15 residues. From germline, CDR1 is ENHRY and CDR2 SYGVKD. CDR3 protein: CATQGGQGNPGELFF. The CDR3 coding sequence is TGTGCCACGCAGGGGGGACAGGGGAATCCCGGGGAGCTGTTTTTT.

The chain is built from TRBV7-2 and TRBJ2-7; tentative D call: TRBD1 (7 bases). This CDR3 is 14 amino acids long. Trimming pared 1 base from V and 7 bases from J, leaving 14 bases between. Germline V gene sequence: CDR1 SGHTA, CDR2 FQGNSA. The DNA for the CDR3 is TGTGCCAGCAGCTTAGAGGGCAGGGGGAGGGAGCAGTACTTC. Its protein product is CASSLEGRGREQYF.

The chain couples TRBV4-1 to TRBJ1-5; possible D gene TRBD1, 5 bases. V lost 0 bases, J lost 3 bases, and 12 bases lay in between. The CDR3 runs 16 residues. Germline CDR1 MGHRA, CDR2 YSYEKL. For the CDR3, the DNA is TGCGCCAGCAGCCAAGATCCGGGGGGAGTCAATCAGCCCCAGCATTTT. This codes for CASSQDPGGVNQPQHF.

Written as DNA, the CDR3 is TGTGCCAGCAGCTTCCAAGCGGGGGATACCTACGAGCAGTACTTC. Protein sequence: CASSFQAGDTYEQYF. The chain links TRBV7-6 to TRBJ2-7; 8 positions match TRBD2. CDR3 length: 15 residues. Germline CDR1 reads SGHVS; CDR2 reads FNYEAQ. J was trimmed by 2 bases and V by 3 bases; bases with no gene match: 6.

Only a few counts were recorded for this clone. This sequence joins TRBV19 and TRBJ2-3; 9 bases are shared with TRBD2. Germline loops: CDR1 LNHDA, CDR2 SQIVND (reference sequence). The CDR3 contains 15 residues. Trimming at V came to 2 bases and at J to 4 bases, leaving 4 bases not matched to a gene. The CDR3 loop reads CASSIRRGGSDTQYF. CDR3 DNA: TGTGCCAGTAGTATAAGGCGGGGGGGCTCAGATACGCAGTATTTT.

The rearrangement links TRBV10-3 to TRBJ1-1, with 9 bases lining up with TRBD1. This CDR3 is 14 amino acids long. The ends lost 7 bases at V and 5 bases at J; junction bases unmatched: 8. The germline V gene encodes CDR1 ENHRY and CDR2 SYGVKD. The CDR3: CAITRDREGTEAFF. The CDR3 DNA is TGTGCCATCACTCGGGACAGGGAAGGTACTGAAGCTTTCTTT.

The J gene is TRBJ2-7, the V gene TRBV5-6, with 7 nucleotides matching TRBD2. Germline loops: CDR1 SGHDT, CDR2 YYEEEE. The CDR3 is 15 residues long. Trimming at V came to 0 bases and at J to 2 bases, leaving 5 bases not matched to a gene. The CDR3 loop reads CASSLVGGEPYEQYF. The CDR3 DNA is TGTGCCAGCAGCTTGGTGGGAGGGGAGCCCTACGAGCAGTACTTC.

This clone has a single count. The gene calls are TRBV6-5 and TRBJ2-7; 10 bases match TRBD2. CDR3 size: 16 residues. The trim removed 2 bases at V and 6 bases at J, leaving 10 bases unmatched. CDR1 MNHEY and CDR2 SVGAGI come from the germline V gene. CDR3 bases: TGTGCCAGCAGTTACGGGGGAGCGGGGGGGCCGGGCGAGCAGTACTTC. As protein: CASSYGGAGGPGEQYF.

The chain carries TRBV18 and TRBJ2-2; D is undetermined. Germline CDR1 is KGHSH and CDR2 is LQKENI. CDR3 length equals 13 residues. V was trimmed by 3 bases and J by 6 bases, leaving 8 bases between them. Here the CDR3 reads CASSPLNSGELFF. As DNA, the CDR3 is TGTGCCAGCTCACCCCTAAACTCCGGGGAGCTGTTTTTT.

The chain employs TRBV29-1 and TRBJ1-2, with no clear D. V lost 6 bases to trimming and J lost 0 bases, with 20 bases between them. Germline assignment: CDR1 SQVTM and CDR2 ANQGSEA. The CDR3 contains 16 residues. DNA of the CDR3: TGCAGCGTATCCCGGGAATTTAAGGGAACTAACTATGGCTACACCTTC. Protein product: CSVSREFKGTNYGYTF.

This chain links TRBV5-1 with TRBJ2-1; 12 nucleotides agree with TRBD2. Germline CDR1 reads SGHRS; CDR2 reads YFSETQ. This CDR3 is 16 amino acids long. The junction had 8 bases not matched to a gene; V was cut back by 0 bases and J by 10 bases. The CDR3 bases are TGCGCCAGCAGCTTGGCGCCCTCGACTAGCGGGGGAGAGCAGTTCTTC. The encoded protein is CASSLAPSTSGGEQFF.

The rearrangement joins TRBV7-8 to TRBJ1-5, with TRBD1 as a possible D gene (5 bases). The ends were cut back, 1 base at V and 1 base at J, with 11 bases in the middle. CDR1 SGHVS and CDR2 FQNEAQ come from the germline V gene. CDR3 length equals 16 residues. The CDR3 bases are TGTGCCAGCAGCTTAGGTAGGGCAGGGAGCAATCAGCCCCAGCATTTT. It encodes CASSLGRAGSNQPQHF.

The V and J genes are TRBV6-4 and TRBJ2-7; the D is unclear. Germline V gene sequence: CDR1 MRHNA, CDR2 SNTAGT. The CDR3 has 15 residues. V was cut by 4 bases and J by 5 bases, with 18 bases left in between. The CDR3 nucleotides are TGTGCCAGCAGTGTCGATGGTAGTACGAACGACGAGCAGTACTTC. The encoded protein is CASSVDGSTNDEQYF.

This clone was picked up one time. The chain combines TRBV11-1 with TRBJ1-5, with 11 bases lining up with TRBD1. This CDR3 is built from 18 residues. Trimming took 6 bases from V and 2 from J; bases not matched to a gene: 12. The germline V gene has CDR1 SGHAT and CDR2 FQDESV (reference sequence). This CDR3 is CASRSGQGVPWGNQPQHF. The CDR3 DNA follows: TGTGCCAGCAGGTCGGGACAGGGGGTTCCCTGGGGCAATCAGCCCCAGCATTTT.

CDR3: CSLAIDLMNTEAFF. CDR3 nucleotides: TGTTCACTTGCGATAGACTTAATGAACACTGAAGCTTTCTTT. The chain couples TRBV19 to TRBJ1-1; D not resolved. Germline V gene sequence: CDR1 LNHDA, CDR2 SQIVND (reference sequence). The CDR3 length is 14 residues.

A few counts support this clone. This rearrangement joins TRBV5-8 to TRBJ2-1; D is perhaps TRBD2 (6 bases). The CDR3 runs to 14 residues. The germline V gene encodes CDR1 SGHTS and CDR2 YDEGEE. Trimming took off 5 bases at V and 6 bases at J, with 15 bases between the two ends. The CDR3 is CASRRGGGSNEQFF. The CDR3 DNA sequence: TGTGCCAGCAGGAGGGGAGGCGGGTCCAATGAGCAGTTCTTC. Full variable domain (remainder filled in from reference TRBV5-8 and TRBJ2-1): EAGVTQSPTHLIKTRGQQATLRCSPISGHTSVYWYQQALGLGLQFLLWYDEGEERNRGNFPPRFSGRQFPNYSSELNVNALELEDSALYLCASRRGGGSNEQFFGPGTRLTVL.

V is TRBV6-5 and J is TRBJ1-2, with a tentative D call TRBD1 (5 bases). The V end was cut by 7 bases, the J end by 2 bases, with 14 bases between. There are 14 residues in the CDR3. CDR1 MNHEY and CDR2 SVGAGI come from the germline V gene. CDR3: CASTRDVGNYGYTF. As DNA, the CDR3 is TGTGCCAGCACCAGGGATGTTGGGAACTATGGCTACACCTTC.

The genes are TRBV5-6 and TRBJ1-1, with D unclear. CDR3 length: 14 residues. Germline loops: CDR1 SGHDT, CDR2 YYEEEE. The germline V and J ends were trimmed by 2 bases and 5 bases, with 13 bases remaining between them. The CDR3 reads CASSFPGRGTEAFF. The CDR3 DNA sequence: TGTGCCAGCAGCTTCCCAGGAAGAGGGACTGAAGCTTTCTTT.

The chain employs TRBV9 and TRBJ2-2; 8 bases fit TRBD2. Germline V lookup: CDR1 SGDLS, CDR2 YYNGEE. The length of the CDR3 is 16 residues. V lost 3 bases to trimming and J lost 1 base; unmatched junction nucleotides: 5. CDR3 nucleotides: TGTGCCAGCAGCGCCCGCGGGGGGCTGAACACCGGGGAGCTGTTTTTT. Its translation: CASSARGGLNTGELFF.

This chain uses TRBV5-1 with TRBJ1-2; D uncertain. CDR3 length equals 15 residues. Germline CDR1 is SGHRS and CDR2 is YFSETQ. Trimming took off 4 bases at V and 5 bases at J, with 18 bases between the two ends. CDR3 sequence reads: CASSPGGGREYGYTF. The CDR3 region has the DNA TGCGCCAGCAGCCCCGGAGGCGGAAGGGAATATGGCTACACCTTC.

This chain uses TRBV6-1 with TRBJ1-2; 10 nucleotides align to TRBD1. V gave up 7 bases and J gave up 7 bases; unmatched junction bases: 9. The CDR3 runs to 14 residues. Germline V gene lookup returns CDR1 MNHNS and CDR2 SASEGT. CDR3: CASTEGQGPSGYTF. CDR3 nucleotide sequence: TGTGCCAGCACCGAGGGACAGGGGCCCTCTGGCTACACCTTC.

The chain combines TRBV9 with TRBJ1-5; 9 nucleotides agree with TRBD1. CDR1 and CDR2 (germline): SGDLS, YYNGEE. CDR3 length: 15 amino acids. Germline trimming cut 4 bases from V and 11 bases from J; bases unmatched to any gene: 13. The CDR3 loop is CASSPTGGQESSQHF. The DNA for the CDR3 is TGTGCCAGCAGCCCTACAGGGGGCCAGGAGTCCTCCCAGCATTTT. The complete variable domain, with remaining parts taken from reference TRBV9 and TRBJ1-5, reads DSGVTQTPKHLITATGQRVTLRCSPRSGDLSVYWYQQSLDQGLQFLIQYYNGEERAKGNILERFSAQQFPDLHSELNLSSLELGDSALYFCASSPTGGQESSQHFGDGTRLSIL.

The chain is built from TRBV19 and TRBJ1-5; 8 bases align to TRBD1. Germline V lookup: CDR1 LNHDA, CDR2 SQIVND (reference sequence). This CDR3 is built from 15 residues. The ends lost 7 bases at V and 1 base at J; junction bases unmatched: 6. CDR3 sequence: CASNPQGVSNQPQHF. DNA for the CDR3: TGTGCCAGTAATCCACAGGGGGTAAGCAATCAGCCCCAGCATTTT.